This TCR beta chain stems from a study of cytomegalovirus exposure and HLA in healthy donors. Use of 60 Vbeta and 13 Jbeta primers characterized the PCR. Profiling relied on immunoSEQ multiplex PCR, and the TCRdb table lists in-frame clones only, not all of them. The sample gives 43,000 or so clones, about 60% of which show up once; more than 8.5% is in the top ten. This clone was picked up a small number of times. The source material was PBMCs. This TCR came from a human donor in good health.

The CDR3 DNA follows: TGTGCCAGTAGTCAACGGGACAAGACCTACGAGCAGTACTTC. Its translation is CASSQRDKTYEQYF. This sequence joins TRBV19 and TRBJ2-7; a weak D match, TRBD1 (6 bases). The CDR3 contains 14 residues. Trimming removed 5 bases at V and 2 bases at J, with 13 bases between. Germline CDR1 and CDR2: LNHDA and SQIVND (reference sequence).